The 21 T cell receptor beta chains below all came from one sample that was sequenced in a study of blood T cell repertoires in COVID-19. This table comes from immunoSEQ multiplex PCR, and its TCRdb copy is limited to in-frame clones, with some not included. The sample has roughly 200,000 clones; over 70% are singletons. Sequences were obtained from peripheral blood. These receptors were obtained from a woman in her 70s with acute or convalescent COVID-19.

The rearrangement links TRBV10-3 to TRBJ1-5; TRBD1 agrees at 7 bases. J was trimmed by 6 bases and V by 0 bases; bases with no gene match: 11. The CDR3 contains 17 residues. Germline V gives CDR1 ENHRY, CDR2 SYGVKD. The CDR3 DNA follows: TGTGCCATCAGTGAGTCTGGGGCAGGGGGAAGTACTCAGCCCCAGCATTTT. This sequence encodes CAISESGAGGSTQPQHF.

This clone was recorded only once. The V call is TRBV19, the J call TRBJ1-2; no reliable D call. With 6 bases removed from V and 4 bases from J, the gap between germline ends came to 21 bases. This CDR3 region has 16 residues. From germline, CDR1 is LNHDA and CDR2 SQIVND (reference sequence). The CDR3 bases are TGTGCCAGTAGGCCCAGGAATCTGTATCTCGGCTATGGCTACACCTTC. Its protein is CASRPRNLYLGYGYTF.

This clone appeared a single time. V and J are TRBV11-3 and TRBJ2-3; D gene uncertain. V shed 4 bases and J shed 1 base, with 9 bases lying between them. The CDR3 sequence is 14 residues long. Germline V lookup: CDR1 SGHNT, CDR2 YENEEA. The CDR3 DNA reads as TGTGCCAGCAGCTCCGGTGGTGGCACAGATACGCAGTATTTT. Translation gives CASSSGGGTDTQYF.

J is TRBJ2-1 and V is TRBV14; weak D call: TRBD2 (6 bases). V was cut by 4 bases and J by 5 bases, with 18 bases left in between. Germline loops: CDR1 SGHDN, CDR2 FVKESK. This CDR3 contains 16 residues. CDR3 region: CASSRRRVLGHNEQFF. The CDR3 bases are TGTGCCAGCAGCCGCCGGAGGGTTCTAGGGCACAATGAGCAGTTCTTC.

This clone was recorded a few times. V is TRBV7-9 and J is TRBJ2-5; D unresolved. Germline CDR1 SEHNR, CDR2 FQNEAQ (reference sequence). V was shortened by 6 bases and J by 1 base, with 15 bases between the two germline ends. The CDR3 is 15 residues long. The CDR3 DNA is TGTGCCAGCAGATCAAGCGCGGCTCCCCAAGAGACCCAGTACTTC. Translated: CASRSSAAPQETQYF.

The DNA of the CDR3 is TGCGCCAGCAGCCTTTTGGGCGACAGATCCTACGAGCAGTACTTC. Translated: CASSLLGDRSYEQYF. This rearrangement joins TRBV5-1 to TRBJ2-7; possible D gene TRBD1, 5 bases. Germline CDR1 SGHRS, CDR2 YFSETQ. The CDR3 length is 15 residues. V dropped 4 bases and J dropped 1 base, with 15 bases sitting between them.

The chain links TRBV7-3 to TRBJ2-3; a weak D match, TRBD1 (5 bases). This CDR3 spans 13 amino acids. Germline assignment: CDR1 SGHTA and CDR2 FQGTGA. Trimming removed 6 bases at V and 4 bases at J, with 11 bases between. The CDR3 DNA follows: TGTGCCAGCAGTTACCAAGGGGCAGATACGCAGTATTTT. Its translation: CASSYQGADTQYF.

The CDR3 bases are TGCGCCAGCAGCCTAGGGGGGGCGGCCGGGGAGCTGTTTTTT. As protein: CASSLGGAAGELFF. This chain connects TRBV4-1 to TRBJ2-2, with a tentative D call TRBD2 (7 bases). Trimming took off 4 bases at V and 6 bases at J, with 12 bases between the two ends. Germline lookup yields CDR1 MGHRA and CDR2 YSYEKL. This CDR3 comprises 14 residues.

The chain carries TRBV30 and TRBJ1-1, with 9 bases identical to TRBD1. This CDR3 has 14 amino acids. Germline CDR1 and CDR2: GTSNPN and SVGIG (reference sequence). V lost 4 bases, J lost 6 bases, and 9 bases stayed unmatched. The CDR3 DNA reads as TGTGCCTGGACCCGAGGGACAGGGTCGGCTGAAGCTTTCTTT. It translates to CAWTRGTGSAEAFF.

CDR3 region: CASSSGGKAGTGELFF. The CDR3 DNA sequence: TGTGCCAGCAGCTCTGGCGGGAAGGCGGGGACCGGGGAGCTGTTTTTT. J is TRBJ2-2 and V is TRBV5-4, with D maybe TRBD2 (6 bases). Germline CDR1 SGHNT, CDR2 YYREEE (reference sequence). V lost 3 bases and J lost 5, with 17 bases in between. The CDR3 is made up of 16 amino acids.

The chain has TRBV9 and TRBJ2-5; 7 bases match TRBD1. There are 15 residues in the CDR3. Germline loops: CDR1 SGDLS, CDR2 YYNGEE. Trimming took 1 base from V and 5 from J; bases not matched to a gene: 8. CDR3 coding DNA: TGTGCCAGCAGCGTAAGCACAGGGGTAGGGGAGACCCAGTACTTC. Residues: CASSVSTGVGETQYF.

With regard to this clone: At one end, the junction sequence differs from germline, possibly due to a read error. The J gene is TRBJ1-4, the V gene TRBV2, with TRBD1 matching over 8 bases. The germline V gene has CDR1 SNHLY and CDR2 FYNNEI. CDR3 length equals 12 residues. CDR3 sequence (DNA): TGTGCCAGCAGTGAAATCAGGGGGCTCCGGCTTTTT. It codes for CASSEIRGLRLF.

The genes are TRBV27 and TRBJ2-1; 8 nucleotides line up with TRBD2. The CDR3 runs to 16 residues. V was pared by 5 bases and J by 0 bases, with 6 bases of the junction left unmatched. Germline V CDR1 and CDR2: MNHEY, SMNVEV (reference sequence). This CDR3 is CASSRVTSGSYNEQFF. The CDR3 nucleotides read TGTGCCAGCAGTAGGGTCACTAGCGGCTCCTACAATGAGCAGTTCTTC.

CDR3 sequence (DNA): TGTGCCAGCAGCTTAGGCGCGGGGTACCAAGAGACCCAGTACTTC. This gives the protein CASSLGAGYQETQYF. The chain recombines TRBV7-2 with TRBJ2-5; possible D gene TRBD2, 6 bases. Germline-derived CDR1 and CDR2 are SGHTA and FQGNSA. CDR3 length: 15 residues. Trimming left V 1 base short and J 0 bases short, with 9 bases between. Variable domain in full (rest from reference TRBV7-2 and TRBJ2-5): GAGVSQSPSNKVTEKGKDVELRCDPISGHTALYWYRQSLGQGLEFLIYFQGNSAPDKSGLPSDRFSAERTGGSVSTLTIQRTQQEDSAVYLCASSLGAGYQETQYFGPGTRLLVL.

The chain combines TRBV10-1 with TRBJ2-2, with 7 bases that match TRBD2. The V and J ends lost 1 base and 6 bases, in that order; junction bases with no gene match: 8. The CDR3 length is 16 residues. Per the germline V gene, CDR1 is WNHNN and CDR2 is SYGVQD (reference sequence). Here the CDR3 reads CASSECRTAGAGELFF. CDR3 bases: TGCGCCAGCAGTGAGTGTAGGACGGCGGGAGCCGGGGAGCTGTTTTTT.

The V and J genes are TRBV5-1 and TRBJ1-4; unclear D gene. V lost 4 bases to trimming and J lost 5 bases, with 9 bases between them. Germline-derived CDR1 and CDR2 are SGHRS and YFSETQ. CDR3 length: 13 residues. The CDR3 protein is CASSLDWNEKLFF. The DNA for the CDR3 is TGCGCCAGCAGCCTCGACTGGAATGAAAAACTGTTTTTT.

This rearrangement joins TRBV19 to TRBJ1-2, with 7 bases lining up with TRBD1. The CDR3 is made up of 15 amino acids. V lost 7 bases to trimming and J lost 4 bases; unmatched junction nucleotides: 12. CDR1 is LNHDA and CDR2 is SQIVND in the germline V gene (reference sequence). The CDR3 coding sequence is TGTGCCAGTAATCCCCTGGTCGCAGGGGGCTATGGCTACACCTTC. As protein: CASNPLVAGGYGYTF.

This clone came up a few times. V is TRBV20-1 and J is TRBJ1-2; tentative D call: TRBD1 (5 bases). Trimming pared 3 bases from V and 7 bases from J, leaving 12 bases between. This CDR3 has 12 amino acids. CDR1 DFQATT and CDR2 SNEGSKA come from the germline V gene (reference sequence). The CDR3 sequence is CSASLQGAGYTF. The CDR3 bases are TGCAGTGCTAGTCTTCAGGGCGCTGGCTACACCTTC.

The V call is TRBV3-1 (or the pseudogene TRBV3-2), the J call TRBJ2-7; perhaps TRBD2 as D (6 bases). CDR1 and CDR2 from the germline V gene are LGHDT and YNNKEL (reference sequence). V shed 4 bases and J shed 4 bases, with 14 bases lying between them. The CDR3 runs to 14 residues. This CDR3 is CASSPWDSLYEQYF. The CDR3 nucleotides read TGTGCCAGCAGCCCTTGGGACTCCCTATACGAGCAGTACTTC.

This clone was observed a few times. The chain links TRBV3-1 (or the pseudogene TRBV3-2) to TRBJ2-7, with D possibly being TRBD2 (5 bases). Per the germline V gene, CDR1 is LGHDT and CDR2 is YNNKEL (reference sequence). This CDR3 spans 20 amino acids. Trimming cost V 5 bases and J 2 bases, with 31 bases left between them. CDR3 sequence: CASSFRGPGLFRWRTYEQYF. CDR3 nucleotides: TGTGCCAGCAGCTTCCGAGGTCCGGGATTATTCCGTTGGAGGACCTACGAGCAGTACTTC.

This clone was detected only a few times. V is TRBV6-5 and J is TRBJ2-7, with no clear D. Germline V lookup: CDR1 MNHEY, CDR2 SVGAGI. The CDR3 runs 11 residues. Trimming removed 6 bases from V and 2 bases from J, with 5 bases in between. CDR3: CASRNTYEQYF. The CDR3 bases are TGTGCCAGCAGGAACACCTACGAGCAGTACTTC.